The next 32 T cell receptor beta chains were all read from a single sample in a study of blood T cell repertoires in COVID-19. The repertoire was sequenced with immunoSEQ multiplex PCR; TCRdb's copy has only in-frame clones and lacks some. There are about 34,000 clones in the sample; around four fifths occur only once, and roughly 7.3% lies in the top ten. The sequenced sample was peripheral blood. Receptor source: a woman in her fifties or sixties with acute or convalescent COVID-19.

DNA for the CDR3: TGTGCCACCAGTGATCCGGACACAAACGAGCAGTACTTC. This gives the protein CATSDPDTNEQYF. This chain joins TRBV24-1 and TRBJ2-7; possible D gene TRBD1, 5 bases. Trimming cost V 3 bases and J 5 bases, with 10 bases left between them. The CDR3 loop spans 13 amino acids. The germline V gene encodes CDR1 KGHDR and CDR2 SFDVKD.

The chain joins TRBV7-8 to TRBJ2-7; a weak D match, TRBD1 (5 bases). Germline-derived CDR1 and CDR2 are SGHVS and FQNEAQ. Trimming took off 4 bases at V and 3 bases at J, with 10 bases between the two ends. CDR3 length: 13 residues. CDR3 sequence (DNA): TGTGCCAGCAGCTCGCGGACAAGCTACGAGCAGTACTTC. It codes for CASSSRTSYEQYF.

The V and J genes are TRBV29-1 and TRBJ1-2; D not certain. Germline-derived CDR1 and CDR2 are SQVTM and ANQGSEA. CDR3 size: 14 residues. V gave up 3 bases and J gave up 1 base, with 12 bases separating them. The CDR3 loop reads CSVDASEDNYGYTF. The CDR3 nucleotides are TGCAGCGTTGACGCGTCGGAGGATAACTATGGCTACACCTTC.

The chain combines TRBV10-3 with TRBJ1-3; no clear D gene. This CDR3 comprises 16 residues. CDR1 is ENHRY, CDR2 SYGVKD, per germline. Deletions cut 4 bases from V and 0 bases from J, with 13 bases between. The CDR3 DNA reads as TGTGCCATCAGTGGCGTCGCAGGAGGCTCTGGAAACACCATATATTTT. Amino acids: CAISGVAGGSGNTIYF.

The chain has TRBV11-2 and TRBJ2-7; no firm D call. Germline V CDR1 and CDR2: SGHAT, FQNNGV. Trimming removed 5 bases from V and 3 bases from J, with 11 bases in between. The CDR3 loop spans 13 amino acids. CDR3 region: CASSPSPGYEQYF. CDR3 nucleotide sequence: TGTGCCAGCAGCCCGTCCCCGGGCTACGAGCAGTACTTC.

The CDR3 region is CAWSVGLGFAEKLFF. CDR3 DNA: TGTGCCTGGAGTGTGGGGCTTGGGTTCGCTGAAAAACTGTTTTTT. V gene TRBV30 combines with J gene TRBJ1-4, with a weak D call TRBD1 (5 bases). The germline V and J ends were trimmed by 0 bases and 7 bases, with 15 bases remaining between them. CDR1 GTSNPN and CDR2 SVGIG come from the germline V gene (reference sequence). The CDR3 runs to 15 residues.

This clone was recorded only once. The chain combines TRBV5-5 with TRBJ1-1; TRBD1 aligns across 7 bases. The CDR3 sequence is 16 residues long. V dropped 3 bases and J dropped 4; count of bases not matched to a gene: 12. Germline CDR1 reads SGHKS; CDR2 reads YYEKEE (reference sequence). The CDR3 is CASSYTGAGVVTEAFF. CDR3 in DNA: TGTGCCAGCAGCTATACAGGGGCGGGCGTGGTCACTGAAGCTTTCTTT. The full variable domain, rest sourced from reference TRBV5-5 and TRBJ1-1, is DAGVTQSPTHLIKTRGQQVTLRCSPISGHKSVSWYQQVLGQGPQFIFQYYEKEERGRGNFPDRFSARQFPNYSSELNVNALLLGDSALYLCASSYTGAGVVTEAFFGQGTRLTVV.

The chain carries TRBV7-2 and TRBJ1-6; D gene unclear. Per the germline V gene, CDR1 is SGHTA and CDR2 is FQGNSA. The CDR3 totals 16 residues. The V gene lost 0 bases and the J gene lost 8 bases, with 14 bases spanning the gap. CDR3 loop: CASSLASGLLDSPLHF. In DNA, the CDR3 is TGTGCCAGCAGCTTAGCTTCGGGTTTGTTGGATTCACCCCTCCACTTT. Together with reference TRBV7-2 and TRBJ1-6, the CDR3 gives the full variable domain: GAGVSQSPSNKVTEKGKDVELRCDPISGHTALYWYRQSLGQGLEFLIYFQGNSAPDKSGLPSDRFSAERTGGSVSTLTIQRTQQEDSAVYLCASSLASGLLDSPLHFGNGTRLTVT.

The CDR3 sequence: CASSLEYQVNETQYF. The CDR3 DNA sequence: TGTGCCAGCAGCTTAGAGTACCAGGTGAATGAGACCCAGTACTTC. The chain uses TRBV7-9 and TRBJ2-5; D gene uncertain. The CDR3 has 15 residues. V lost 1 base and J lost 5, with 14 bases in between. Germline CDR1 SEHNR, CDR2 FQNEAQ (reference sequence).

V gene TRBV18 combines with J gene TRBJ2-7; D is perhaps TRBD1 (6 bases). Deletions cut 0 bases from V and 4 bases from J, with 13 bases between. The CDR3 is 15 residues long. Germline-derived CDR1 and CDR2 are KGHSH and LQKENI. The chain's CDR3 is CASSPPGTRAYEQYF. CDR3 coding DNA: TGTGCCAGCTCACCACCCGGGACAAGAGCTTACGAGCAGTACTTC.

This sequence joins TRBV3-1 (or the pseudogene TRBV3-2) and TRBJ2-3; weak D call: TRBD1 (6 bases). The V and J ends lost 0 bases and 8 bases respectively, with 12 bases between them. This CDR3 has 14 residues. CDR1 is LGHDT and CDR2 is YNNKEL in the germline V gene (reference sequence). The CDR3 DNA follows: TGTGCCAGCAGCCAAGATATCGACAGGCGTACGCAGTATTTT. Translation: CASSQDIDRRTQYF.

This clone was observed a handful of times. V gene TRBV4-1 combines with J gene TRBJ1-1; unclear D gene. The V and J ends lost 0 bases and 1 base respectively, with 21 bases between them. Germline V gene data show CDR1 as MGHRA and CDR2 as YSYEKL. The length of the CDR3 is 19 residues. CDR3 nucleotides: TGCGCCAGCAGCCAAGACGAGGAATGGGGAGCCCGACCGAACACTGAAGCTTTCTTT. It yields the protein CASSQDEEWGARPNTEAFF.

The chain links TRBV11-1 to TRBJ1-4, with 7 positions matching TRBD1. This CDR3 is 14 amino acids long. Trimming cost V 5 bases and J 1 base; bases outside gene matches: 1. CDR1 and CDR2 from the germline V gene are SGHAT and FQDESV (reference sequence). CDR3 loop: CASSRTGTNEKLFF. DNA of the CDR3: TGTGCCAGCAGCCGGACAGGAACTAATGAAAAACTGTTTTTT.

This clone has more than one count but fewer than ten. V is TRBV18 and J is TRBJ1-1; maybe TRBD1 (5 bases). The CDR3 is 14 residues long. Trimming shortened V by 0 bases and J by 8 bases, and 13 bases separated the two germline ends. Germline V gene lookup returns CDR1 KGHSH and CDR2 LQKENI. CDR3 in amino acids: CASSPPSIGGEAFF. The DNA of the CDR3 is TGTGCCAGCTCACCACCGAGTATCGGGGGAGAAGCTTTCTTT.

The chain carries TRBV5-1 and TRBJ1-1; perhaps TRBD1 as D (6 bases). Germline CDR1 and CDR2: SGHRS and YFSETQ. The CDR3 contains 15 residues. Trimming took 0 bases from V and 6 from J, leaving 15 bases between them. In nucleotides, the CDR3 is TGCGCCAGCAGCTTGGACGGGGGCGGGGGCGCTGAAGCTTTCTTT. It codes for CASSLDGGGGAEAFF.

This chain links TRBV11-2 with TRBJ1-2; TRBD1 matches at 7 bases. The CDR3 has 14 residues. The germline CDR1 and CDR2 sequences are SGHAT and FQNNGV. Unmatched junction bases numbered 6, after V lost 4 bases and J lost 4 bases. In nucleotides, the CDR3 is TGTGCCAGCAGCTCTCGGACAGGAGCCTATGGCTACACCTTC. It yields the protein CASSSRTGAYGYTF. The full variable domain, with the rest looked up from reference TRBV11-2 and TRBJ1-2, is EAGVAQSPRYKIIEKRQSVAFWCNPISGHATLYWYQQILGQGPKLLIQFQNNGVVDDSQLPKDRFSAERLKGVDSTLKIQPAKLEDSAVYLCASSSRTGAYGYTFGSGTRLTVV.

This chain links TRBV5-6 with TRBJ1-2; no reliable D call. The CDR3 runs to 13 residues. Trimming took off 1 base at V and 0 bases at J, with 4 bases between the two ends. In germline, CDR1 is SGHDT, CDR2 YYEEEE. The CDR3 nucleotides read TGTGCCAGCAGCTTGCCCTCTAACTATGGCTACACCTTC. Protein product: CASSLPSNYGYTF.

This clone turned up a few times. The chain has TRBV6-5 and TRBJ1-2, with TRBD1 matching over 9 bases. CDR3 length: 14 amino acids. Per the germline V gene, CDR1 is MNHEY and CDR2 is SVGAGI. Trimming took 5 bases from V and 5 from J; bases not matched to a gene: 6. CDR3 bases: TGTGCCAGCAGTACGGGACAGGGTACATATGGCTACACCTTC. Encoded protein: CASSTGQGTYGYTF.

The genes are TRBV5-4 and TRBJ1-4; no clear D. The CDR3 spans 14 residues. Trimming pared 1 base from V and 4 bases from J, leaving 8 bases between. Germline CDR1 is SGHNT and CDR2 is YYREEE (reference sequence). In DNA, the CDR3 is TGTGCCAGCAGCTTGAACAGTTATAATGAAAAACTGTTTTTT. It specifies CASSLNSYNEKLFF.

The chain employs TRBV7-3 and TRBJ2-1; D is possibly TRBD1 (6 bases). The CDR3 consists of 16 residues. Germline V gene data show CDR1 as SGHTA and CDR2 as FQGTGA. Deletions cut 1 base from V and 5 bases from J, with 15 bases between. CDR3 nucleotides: TGTGCCAGCAGCTTAAGAGGTTCACAGGGTAACAATGAGCAGTTCTTC. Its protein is CASSLRGSQGNNEQFF. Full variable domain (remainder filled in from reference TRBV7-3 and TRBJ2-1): GAGVSQTPSNKVTEKGKYVELRCDPISGHTALYWYRQSLGQGPEFLIYFQGTGAADDSGLPNDRFFAVRPEGSVSTLKIQRTERGDSAVYLCASSLRGSQGNNEQFFGPGTRLTVL.

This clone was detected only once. CDR3 in DNA: TGTGCCAGCAGCAACCCGGGACAGGGGGCTCCCTACTTC. This sequence encodes CASSNPGQGAPYF. This chain uses TRBV11-3 with TRBJ2-7; TRBD1 aligns across 12 bases. Per germline, CDR1 SGHNT and CDR2 YENEEA. The CDR3 is made up of 13 amino acids. V was clipped by 5 bases and J by 13 bases; unmatched bases: 9. The complete variable domain, with remaining parts taken from reference TRBV11-3 and TRBJ2-7, reads EAGVVQSPRYKIIEKKQPVAFWCNPISGHNTLYWYLQNLGQGPELLIRYENEEAVDDSQLPKDRFSAERLKGVDSTLKIQPAELGDSAVYLCASSNPGQGAPYFGPGTRLTVT.

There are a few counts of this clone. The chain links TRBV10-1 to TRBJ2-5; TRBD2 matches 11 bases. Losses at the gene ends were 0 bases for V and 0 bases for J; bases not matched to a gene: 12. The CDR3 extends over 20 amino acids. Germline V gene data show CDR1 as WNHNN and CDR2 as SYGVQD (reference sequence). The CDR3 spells CASSESGRASGGSYQETQYF. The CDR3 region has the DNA TGCGCCAGCAGTGAGTCCGGTCGGGCTAGCGGGGGGTCGTACCAAGAGACCCAGTACTTC.

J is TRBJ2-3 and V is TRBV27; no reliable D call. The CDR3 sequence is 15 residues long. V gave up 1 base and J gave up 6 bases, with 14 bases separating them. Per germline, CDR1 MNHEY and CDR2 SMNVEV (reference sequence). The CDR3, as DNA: TGTGCCAGCAGTTTATACGCCCGAACTTCCGATACGCAGTATTTT. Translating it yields CASSLYARTSDTQYF.

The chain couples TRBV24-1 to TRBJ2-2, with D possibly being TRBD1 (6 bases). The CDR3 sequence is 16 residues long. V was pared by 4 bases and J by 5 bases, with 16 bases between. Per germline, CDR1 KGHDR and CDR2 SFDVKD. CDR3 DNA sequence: TGTGCCACCAGTGAAATCGGGACACCTCGGACCGGGGAGCTGTTTTTT. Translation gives CATSEIGTPRTGELFF.

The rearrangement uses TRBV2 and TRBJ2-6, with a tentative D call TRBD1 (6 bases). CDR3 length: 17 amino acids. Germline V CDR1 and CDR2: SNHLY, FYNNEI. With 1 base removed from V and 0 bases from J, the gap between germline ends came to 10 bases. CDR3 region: CASSEGGHISGANVLTF. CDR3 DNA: TGTGCCAGCAGTGAAGGGGGGCACATCTCTGGGGCCAACGTCCTGACTTTC.

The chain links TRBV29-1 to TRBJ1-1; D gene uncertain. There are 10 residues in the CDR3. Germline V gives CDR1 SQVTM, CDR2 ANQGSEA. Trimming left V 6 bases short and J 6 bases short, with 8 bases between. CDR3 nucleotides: TGCAGCGTGGGCTGGCCTGAAGCTTTCTTT. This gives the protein CSVGWPEAFF.

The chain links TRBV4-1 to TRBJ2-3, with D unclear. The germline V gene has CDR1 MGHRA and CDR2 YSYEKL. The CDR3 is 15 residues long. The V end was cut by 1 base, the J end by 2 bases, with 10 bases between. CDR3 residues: CASSQGHIFTDTQYF. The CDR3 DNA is TGCGCCAGCAGCCAAGGACACATTTTCACAGATACGCAGTATTTT.

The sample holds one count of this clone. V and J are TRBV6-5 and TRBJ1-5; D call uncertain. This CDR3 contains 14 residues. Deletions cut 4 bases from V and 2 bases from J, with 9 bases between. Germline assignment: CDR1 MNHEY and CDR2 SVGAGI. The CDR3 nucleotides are TGTGCCAGCAGTTTGGAGACTGGCAATCAGCCCCAGCATTTT. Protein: CASSLETGNQPQHF.

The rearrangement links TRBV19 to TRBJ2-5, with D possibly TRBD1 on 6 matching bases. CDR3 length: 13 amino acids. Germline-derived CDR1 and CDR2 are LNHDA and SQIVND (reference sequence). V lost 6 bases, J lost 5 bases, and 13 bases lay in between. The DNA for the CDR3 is TGTGCCAGTAGGCCAGGGGTTCGGGAGACCCAGTACTTC. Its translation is CASRPGVRETQYF.

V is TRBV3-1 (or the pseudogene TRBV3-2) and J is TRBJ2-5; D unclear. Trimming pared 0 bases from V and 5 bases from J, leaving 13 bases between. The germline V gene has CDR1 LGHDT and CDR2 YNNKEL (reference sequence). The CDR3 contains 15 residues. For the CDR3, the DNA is TGTGCCAGCAGCCAAGAAAGCGATAATTTGGAGACCCAGTACTTC. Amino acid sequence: CASSQESDNLETQYF.

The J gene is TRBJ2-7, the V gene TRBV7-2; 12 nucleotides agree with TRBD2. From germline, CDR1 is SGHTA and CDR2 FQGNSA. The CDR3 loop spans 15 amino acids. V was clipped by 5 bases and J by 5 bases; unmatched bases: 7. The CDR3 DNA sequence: TGTGCCAGCAGCCGCGTGACTAGCGGGGGCCACGAGCAGTACTTC. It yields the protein CASSRVTSGGHEQYF.

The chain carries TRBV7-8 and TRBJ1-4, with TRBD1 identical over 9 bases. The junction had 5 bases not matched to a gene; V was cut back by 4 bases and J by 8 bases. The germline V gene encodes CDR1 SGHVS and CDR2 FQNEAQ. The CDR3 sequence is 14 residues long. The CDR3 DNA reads TGTGCCAGCAGCTCGGGGACAGGGAACGAAAAACTGTTTTTT. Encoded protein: CASSSGTGNEKLFF.